This TCR beta chain appears in the sequencing data of a study of CD8+ T cells in alopecia areata. The overall study: Treatment comprised oral tofacitinib, 5 to 10 mg twice daily, in treated patients. For treated patients, severity scores reflected the percentage of scalp area affected.

This CDR3 is 17 amino acids long. V dropped 1 base and J dropped 3 bases, with 18 bases sitting between them. The germline CDR1 and CDR2 sequences are SEHNR and FQNEAQ (reference sequence). With respect to this clone: The antigen is undetermined.

In each case, RNA was isolated and then reverse transcribed into cDNA as the sequencing template. Profiled with immunoSEQ multiplex PCR; TCRdb holds only in-frame clones, not every one. The profile shows around 97,000 clones, approximately 90% of them singletons. Regarding treatment: oral pan-JAK inhibitor, 5-10 mg twice daily. The sorting of PBMCs gave CD4+ and CD8+ T cells. Regarding the study as a whole: Many expanded lesional clones persisted in scalp and blood during tofacitinib treatment.

The sequence came from a human donor with alopecia areata. The chain combines TRBV7-9 with TRBJ1-2, with D unclear. The material was CD8+ T cells sorted from blood, obtained at approximately week 34, from a patient treated with tofacitinib. Here the CDR3 reads CASSLDGNPVSDYGYTF. For the CDR3, the DNA is TGTGCCAGCAGCTTAGACGGGAATCCCGTTTCGGACTATGGCTACACCTTC.